This is a list of T cell receptor beta chains from one sample in a study of blood T cell repertoires in COVID-19. This table comes from immunoSEQ multiplex PCR, and its TCRdb copy is limited to in-frame clones, with some not included. The sample has 250,000 to 350,000 clones, roughly 87% seen once. Material: PBMCs or T cells enriched from blood (not recorded which). Receptors originate from a woman younger than 30 who had recovered from COVID-19. Each CDR3 is given with its conserved first and last residue. Fields, in order: D gene, V gene, J gene, clone size, CDR3 DNA, CDR3 protein. The D gene is left open where the match is weak. Only part of the rows carry a size: once, few, many, or a class if the clone is expanded.

.	TRBV28	TRBJ1-5	.	TGTGCCAGCAGTCCCGGGGAAGGGGGGGGCAACCAGCCCCAGCATTTT	CASSPGEGGGNQPQHF
.	TRBV7-3	TRBJ2-5	.	TGTGCCAGCAGCCCAGGGGTAGCGGGAGAGACCCAGTACTTC	CASSPGVAGETQYF
.	TRBV5-1	TRBJ1-4	.	TGCGCCAGCAGCCCTTCGACTCAGAATGAAAAACTGTTTTTT	CASSPSTQNEKLFF
TRBD1	TRBV7-3	TRBJ1-1	.	TGTGCCAGCAGCTCATACAGGGGGAAGGACACTGAAGCTTTCTTT	CASSSYRGKDTEAFF
TRBD1	TRBV5-5	TRBJ1-2	.	TGTGCCAGCAGCAGGGGGACAGGAAATTACTATGGCTACACCTTC	CASSRGTGNYYGYTF
.	TRBV29-1	TRBJ1-1	.	TGCAGCGCCCGGGCGGGTTTTGACACTGAAGCTTTCTTT	CSARAGFDTEAFF
TRBD1	TRBV7-9	TRBJ1-1	.	TGTGCCAGCAGCTGGACAGGTGACACTGAAGCTTTCTTT	CASSWTGDTEAFF
TRBD2	TRBV2	TRBJ2-1	.	TGTGCCAGCAGTGGGGGGACTAGCGGGAGAATGCAGTTCTTC	CASSGGTSGRMQFF
TRBD2	TRBV3-1/TRBV3-2	TRBJ2-1	.	TGTGCCAGCAGCCAAGATCAGCGGGGCGCCTACAATGAGCAGTTCTTC	CASSQDQRGAYNEQFF
TRBD1	TRBV27	TRBJ2-7	.	TGTGCCAGCAGCCTACAGGGGCCAACCTACGAGCAGTACTTC	CASSLQGPTYEQYF
.	TRBV3-1/TRBV3-2	TRBJ1-4	.	TGTGCCAGCAGCCATCTCGGGACACCAAACCTCTTT	CASSHLGTPNLF
.	TRBV19	TRBJ2-7	.	TGTGCCAGTAGCCTCCGGGACACAGGAACCTACGAGCAGTACTTC	CASSLRDTGTYEQYF
TRBD2	TRBV28	TRBJ2-7	.	TGTGCCAGCAGGCGGGGGGCCTACGAGCAGTACTTC	CASRRGAYEQYF
.	TRBV6-5	TRBJ1-5	.	TGTGCCAGCGCCTCCAGGGGAGGCAATCAGCCCCAGCATTTT	CASASRGGNQPQHF
TRBD1	TRBV11-3	TRBJ2-7	.	TGTGCCAGCAGCCGGGACAGGGGCTCCTACGAGCAGTACTTC	CASSRDRGSYEQYF
TRBD1	TRBV19	TRBJ1-2	.	TGTGCCAGTAGCCCTCCCATTTGGGACAGGGGTGCTTATGGCTACACCTTC	CASSPPIWDRGAYGYTF
TRBD1	TRBV12-3/TRBV12-4	TRBJ1-2	.	TGTGCCAGCAGTCCAGGGACAGCCTATGGCTACACCTTC	CASSPGTAYGYTF
.	TRBV19	TRBJ1-1	.	TGTGCAAGCGGGACGAGGACTGAAGCTTTCTTT	CASGTRTEAFF
.	TRBV3-1/TRBV3-2	TRBJ1-5	.	TGTGCCAGCAGCCCACTGGGAGGGGCCGATTATCAGCCCCAGCATTTT	CASSPLGGADYQPQHF
.	TRBV19	TRBJ1-2	once	TGTGCCAGTAGCCTACCTACAGGGTATGGCTACACCTTC	CASSLPTGYGYTF
.	TRBV28	TRBJ2-7	.	TGTGCCAGCAGTGTTTCGGGACTGGAGGAGCAGTACTTC	CASSVSGLEEQYF
.	TRBV29-1	TRBJ1-6	.	TGCAGCGTGTCCACAGGGAACCTAAATTCACCCCTCCACTTT	CSVSTGNLNSPLHF
.	TRBV18	TRBJ1-2	.	TGTGCCAGCTCACCAAGACATGATGGGTCCGGCTATGGCTACACCTTC	CASSPRHDGSGYGYTF
.	TRBV5-1	TRBJ2-1	.	TGCGCCAGCAGCTCCCCAATTGAGCAGTTCTTC	CASSSPIEQFF
.	TRBV6-4	TRBJ2-3	.	TGTGCCAGCAGTGAGGCTGCAGGTGGGGATACGCAGTATTTT	CASSEAAGGDTQYF
.	TRBV18	TRBJ2-3	.	TGTGCCAGCTCACCTAGGCAGACTAGCACAGATACGCAGTATTTT	CASSPRQTSTDTQYF
TRBD2	TRBV7-6	TRBJ2-1	.	TGTGCCAGCAGCTTAGTACCCCCCGGAGATCTAGCGGGGGGCTACAATGAGCAGTTCTTC	CASSLVPPGDLAGGYNEQFF
TRBD1	TRBV30	TRBJ1-1	few	TGTGCCTGGAGTCAGGGGGCATTAATCACTGAAGCTTTCTTT	CAWSQGALITEAFF
.	TRBV27	TRBJ2-5	.	TGTGCCAGCAGCGAGAGTTCAGGGTCATCAGAGACCCAGTACTTC	CASSESSGSSETQYF
.	TRBV2	TRBJ1-5	.	TGTGCCAGCAGGTCAGGGGTTGTCGGCAATCAGCCCCAGCATTTT	CASRSGVVGNQPQHF
.	TRBV7-2	TRBJ2-7	.	TGTGCCAGCAGCCCTTCGTTGGGACTGAGAGGGGACCCGCAGTACTTC	CASSPSLGLRGDPQYF
.	TRBV7-6	TRBJ1-3	.	TGTGCCAGCAGCTTTGCCGGGGTGAAGGCCGGAAACACCATATATTTT	CASSFAGVKAGNTIYF
.	TRBV29-1	TRBJ1-1	.	TGCAGCGTTGTCAGGGACACTGAAGCTTTCTTT	CSVVRDTEAFF
TRBD2	TRBV7-3	TRBJ2-7	.	TGTGCCAGCAGCTACCGGCTAGCGGGAATCGACGAGCAGTACTTC	CASSYRLAGIDEQYF
TRBD2	TRBV24-1	TRBJ2-1	.	TGTGCCACCACCACAGGGGCTAGCGGGGGGGCTAAGGGTGAGCAGTTCTTC	CATTTGASGGAKGEQFF
.	TRBV5-6	TRBJ2-1	.	TGTGCCAGCAGCTTAAGTTTCGGTAATGAGCAGTTCTTC	CASSLSFGNEQFF
.	TRBV6-2/TRBV6-3	TRBJ2-7	few	TGTGCCAGCAGTTACGAGGGAGGCTACGAGCAGTACTTC	CASSYEGGYEQYF